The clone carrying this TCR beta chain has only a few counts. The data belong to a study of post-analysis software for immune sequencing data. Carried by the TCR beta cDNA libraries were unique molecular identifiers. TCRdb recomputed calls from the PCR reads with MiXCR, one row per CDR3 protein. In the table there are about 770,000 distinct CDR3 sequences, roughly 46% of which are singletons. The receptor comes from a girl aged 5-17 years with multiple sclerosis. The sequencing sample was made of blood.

CDR3 bases: TGCGCCAGCAGCTCGGACAGGGGGGGGATGGCCCAGCATTTT. Amino acids: CASSSDRGGMAQHF. The chain employs TRBV5-1 and TRBJ1-5; TRBD1 agrees at 10 bases. V lost 3 bases to trimming and J lost 11 bases; unmatched junction nucleotides: 8. Per germline, CDR1 SGHRS and CDR2 YFSETQ. The CDR3 has 14 residues.